Listed here is a single T cell receptor beta chain. Trimming pared 2 bases from V and 0 bases from J, leaving 12 bases between. CDR3 size: 16 residues. CDR1 SGHRS and CDR2 YFSETQ come from the germline V gene. The data were obtained in a study of blood T cell repertoires in COVID-19. Study-wide background: Sites across the United States, Italy and Spain contributed samples from acute and convalescent COVID-19. T cells, B-cell-depleted T cells, or PBMCs provided the cDNA or gDNA that served as material.

Per the study methods: It was from reference gene primer amplification that nucleated cell counts were estimated. Here immunoSEQ multiplex PCR was the method, and the copy in TCRdb shows in-frame clones only, minus some. V and J calls and clone size are given by that table; D and trimming were obtained from the DNA. The data hold roughly 75,000 clones, with around 90% observed a single time. Specimen: peripheral blood. The chain carries TRBV5-1 and TRBJ1-3; D unclear. The TCR was taken from a human donor in a cohort sampled during active COVID-19. CDR3 loop: CASSLEGSSSGNTIYF. The DNA for the CDR3 is TGCGCCAGCAGCTTAGAGGGTTCGAGCTCTGGAAACACCATATATTTT.